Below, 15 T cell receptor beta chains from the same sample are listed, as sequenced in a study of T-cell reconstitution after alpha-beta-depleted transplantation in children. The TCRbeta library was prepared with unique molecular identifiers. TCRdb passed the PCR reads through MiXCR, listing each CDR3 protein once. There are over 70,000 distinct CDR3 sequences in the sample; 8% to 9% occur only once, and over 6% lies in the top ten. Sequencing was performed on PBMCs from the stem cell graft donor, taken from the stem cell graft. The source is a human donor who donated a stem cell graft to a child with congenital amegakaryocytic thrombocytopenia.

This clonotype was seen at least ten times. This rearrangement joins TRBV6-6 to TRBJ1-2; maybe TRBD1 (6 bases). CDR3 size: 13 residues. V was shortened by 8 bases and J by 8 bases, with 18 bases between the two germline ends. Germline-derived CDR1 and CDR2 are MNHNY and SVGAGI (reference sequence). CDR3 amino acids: CASGRQDPFGYTF. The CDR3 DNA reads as TGTGCCAGCGGAAGACAGGATCCTTTCGGCTACACCTTC.

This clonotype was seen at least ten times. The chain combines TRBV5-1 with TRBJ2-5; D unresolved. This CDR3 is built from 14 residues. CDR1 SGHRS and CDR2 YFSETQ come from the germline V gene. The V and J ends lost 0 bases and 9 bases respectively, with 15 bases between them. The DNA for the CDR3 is TGCGCCAGCAGCTTGGGGCAGCCTCTCGCGGCCCAGTACTTC. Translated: CASSLGQPLAAQYF.

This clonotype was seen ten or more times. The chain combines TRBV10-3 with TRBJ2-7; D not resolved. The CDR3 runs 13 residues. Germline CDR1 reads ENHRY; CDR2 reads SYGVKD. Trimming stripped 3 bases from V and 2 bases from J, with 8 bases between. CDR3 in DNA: TGTGCCATCAGTGACACGGAACCCTACGAGCAGTACTTC. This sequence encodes CAISDTEPYEQYF.

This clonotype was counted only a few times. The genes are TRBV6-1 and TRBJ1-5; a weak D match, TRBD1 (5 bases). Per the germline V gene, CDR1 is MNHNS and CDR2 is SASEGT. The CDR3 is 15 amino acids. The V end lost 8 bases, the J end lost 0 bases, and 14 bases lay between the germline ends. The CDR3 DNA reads TGTGCCAGCCGACTAGGGAGGGGTAGCAATCAGCCCCAGCATTTT. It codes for CASRLGRGSNQPQHF.

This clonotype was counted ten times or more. The CDR3 region has the DNA TGCAGTGCTAGAACTGGCGGGGCCAAAAACATTCAGTACTTC. Translated: CSARTGGAKNIQYF. The chain is built from TRBV20-1 and TRBJ2-4, with D perhaps TRBD2 (5 bases). In germline, CDR1 is DFQATT, CDR2 SNEGSKA (reference sequence). This CDR3 region has 14 residues. Trimming left V 2 bases short and J 1 base short, with 9 bases between.

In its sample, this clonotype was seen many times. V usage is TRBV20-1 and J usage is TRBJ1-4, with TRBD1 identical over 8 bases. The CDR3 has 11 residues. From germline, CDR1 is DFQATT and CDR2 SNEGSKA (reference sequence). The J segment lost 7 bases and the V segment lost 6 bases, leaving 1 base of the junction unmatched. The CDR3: CSAGTGEKLFF. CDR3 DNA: TGCAGTGCCGGGACAGGTGAAAAACTGTTTTTT.

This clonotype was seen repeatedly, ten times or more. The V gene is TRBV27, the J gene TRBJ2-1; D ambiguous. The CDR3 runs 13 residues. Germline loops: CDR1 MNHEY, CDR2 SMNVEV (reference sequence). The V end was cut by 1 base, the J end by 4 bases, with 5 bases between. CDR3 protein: CASSLFSYNEQFF. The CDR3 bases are TGTGCCAGCAGTTTATTCAGTTACAATGAGCAGTTCTTC.

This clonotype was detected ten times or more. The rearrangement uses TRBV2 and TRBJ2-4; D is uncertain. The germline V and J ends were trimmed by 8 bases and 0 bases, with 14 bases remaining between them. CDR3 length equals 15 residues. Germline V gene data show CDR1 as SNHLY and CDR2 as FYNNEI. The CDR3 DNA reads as TGTGCCAGCTATAGGGCCCTAGGAGCCAAAAACATTCAGTACTTC. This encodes CASYRALGAKNIQYF.

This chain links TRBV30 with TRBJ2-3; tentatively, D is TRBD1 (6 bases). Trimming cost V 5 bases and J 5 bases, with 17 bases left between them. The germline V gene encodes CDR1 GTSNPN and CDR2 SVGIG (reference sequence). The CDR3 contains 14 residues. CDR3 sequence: CAWGAGANLDTQYF. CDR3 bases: TGTGCCTGGGGGGCAGGGGCCAATCTAGATACGCAGTATTTT.

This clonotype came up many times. CDR3 bases: TGCGCCAGCAGCCTGGTACAGGGGGCGCAGAATGAGCAGTTCTTC. Its protein product is CASSLVQGAQNEQFF. The J gene is TRBJ2-1, the V gene TRBV4-1; 9 positions agree with TRBD1. From germline, CDR1 is MGHRA and CDR2 YSYEKL. This CDR3 is 15 amino acids long. V lost 4 bases and J lost 7; bases outside the gene matches: 8.

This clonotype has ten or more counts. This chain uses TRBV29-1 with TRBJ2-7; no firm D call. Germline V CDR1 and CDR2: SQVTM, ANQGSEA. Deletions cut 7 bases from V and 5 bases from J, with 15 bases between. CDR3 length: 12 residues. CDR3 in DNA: TGCAGCGGAACGATCTCCAGCCACGAGCAGTACTTC. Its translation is CSGTISSHEQYF.

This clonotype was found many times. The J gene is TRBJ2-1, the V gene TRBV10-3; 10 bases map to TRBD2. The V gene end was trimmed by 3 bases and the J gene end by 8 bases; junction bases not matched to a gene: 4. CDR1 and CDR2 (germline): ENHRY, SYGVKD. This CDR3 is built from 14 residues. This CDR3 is CAISDSSGSHEQFF. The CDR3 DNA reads TGTGCCATCAGTGATTCTAGCGGGAGCCATGAGCAGTTCTTC.

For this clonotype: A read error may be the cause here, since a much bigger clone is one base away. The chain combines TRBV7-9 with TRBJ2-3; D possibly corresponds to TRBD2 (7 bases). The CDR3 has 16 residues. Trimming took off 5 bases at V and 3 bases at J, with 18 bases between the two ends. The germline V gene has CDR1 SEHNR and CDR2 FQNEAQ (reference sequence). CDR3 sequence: CASSPPGGKMTDTQYF. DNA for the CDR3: TGTGCCAGCAGCCCGCCGGGGGGCAAGATGACAGATACGCAGTATTTT.

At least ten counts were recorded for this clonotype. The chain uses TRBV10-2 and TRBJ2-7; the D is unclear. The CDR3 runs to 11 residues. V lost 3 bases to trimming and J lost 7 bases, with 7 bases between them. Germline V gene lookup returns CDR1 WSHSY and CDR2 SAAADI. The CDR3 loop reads CASSDWGEQYF. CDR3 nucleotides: TGCGCCAGCAGTGATTGGGGAGAGCAGTACTTC.

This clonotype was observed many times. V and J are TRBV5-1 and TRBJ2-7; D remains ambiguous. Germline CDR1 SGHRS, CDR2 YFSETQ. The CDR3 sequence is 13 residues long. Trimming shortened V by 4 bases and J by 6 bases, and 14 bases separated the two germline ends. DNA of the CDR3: TGCGCCAGCAGCGCGATTCCTGGGCGCGAGCAGTACTTC. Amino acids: CASSAIPGREQYF.